The 30 T cell receptor beta chains below come from one sample, sequenced in a study of human T cells and chemical hapten exposure. TCRdb passed the RACE reads through MiXCR, listing each CDR3 protein once. The sample contains around 330,000 distinct CDR3 sequences, roughly 6% of which appear only once. Described time point: pre-sensitization, week 0. Treatment noted: therapeutic diphenylcyclopropenone sensitization with weekly scalp DPC. The specimen was whole blood, collected in connection with sensitization to the hapten diphenylcyclopropenone (DPC). These receptors originate from a young woman with alopecia areata. Some clones in this sample may be carry-over from other donors' samples.

CDR3: CASSSTTGQGSSYEQYF. As DNA, the CDR3 is TGTGCCAGCAGCTCCACGACGGGACAGGGCTCCTCCTACGAGCAGTACTTC. This chain joins TRBV5-5 and TRBJ2-7, with 9 bases lining up with TRBD1. V was pared by 3 bases and J by 0 bases, with 10 bases of the junction left unmatched. Germline-derived CDR1 and CDR2 are SGHKS and YYEKEE (reference sequence). There are 17 residues in the CDR3.

This clonotype was seen repeatedly, ten times or more. V gene TRBV18 combines with J gene TRBJ1-1; D unclear. The CDR3 is 14 residues long. The germline V gene encodes CDR1 KGHSH and CDR2 LQKENI. Trimming shortened V by 4 bases and J by 6 bases, and 15 bases separated the two germline ends. DNA of the CDR3: TGTGCCAGCTCACGGGGTAGCCTAGAACCTGAAGCTTTCTTT. Its protein is CASSRGSLEPEAFF.

The chain carries TRBV9 and TRBJ2-3; D gene unclear. The CDR3 runs to 15 residues. With 0 bases removed from V and 1 base from J, the gap between germline ends came to 9 bases. Germline V gene sequence: CDR1 SGDLS, CDR2 YYNGEE. The CDR3 nucleotides are TGTGCCAGCAGCGTAGCTACCTTACGCACAGATACGCAGTATTTT. Residues: CASSVATLRTDTQYF.

The rearrangement joins TRBV6-6 to TRBJ2-1; 7 nucleotides line up with TRBD1. Unmatched junction bases numbered 11, after V lost 1 base and J lost 8 bases. Germline CDR1 and CDR2: MNHNY and SVGAGI (reference sequence). CDR3 length: 16 residues. CDR3 sequence (DNA): TGTGCCAGCAGTTACTTGGCGACAGGGACGTGGGATGAGCAGTTCTTC. Amino acid sequence: CASSYLATGTWDEQFF.

Concerning this clonotype: A junction end diverges from the germline sequence, so it may reflect a read error. Written as DNA, the CDR3 is TGTGCCAGCAGCTTGTCTAACCCACCCCTGTTC. Protein sequence: CASSLSNPPLF. This sequence joins TRBV5-5 and TRBJ1-2; no clear D gene. Germline V CDR1 and CDR2: SGHKS, YYEKEE (reference sequence). The CDR3 totals 11 residues.

This clonotype came up a few times. The chain recombines TRBV5-1 with TRBJ1-5; D call uncertain. V was shortened by 0 bases and J by 5 bases, with 6 bases between the two germline ends. Germline V gene sequence: CDR1 SGHRS, CDR2 YFSETQ. The CDR3 totals 13 residues. Here the CDR3 reads CASSLEQHQPQHF. Here the CDR3 DNA reads TGCGCCAGCAGCTTGGAACAGCATCAGCCCCAGCATTTT. Full variable domain (outside the CDR3, taken from reference TRBV5-1 and TRBJ1-5): KAGVTQTPRYLIKTRGQQVTLSCSPISGHRSVSWYQQTPGQGLQFLFEYFSETQRNKGNFPGRFSGRQFSNSRSEMNVSTLELGDSALYLCASSLEQHQPQHFGDGTRLSIL.

This clonotype has more than one count but fewer than ten. The rearrangement links TRBV19 to TRBJ1-5; 7 nucleotides align to TRBD1. This CDR3 is 14 amino acids long. The germline gives CDR1 LNHDA, CDR2 SQIVND (reference sequence). The junction had 3 bases not matched to a gene; V was cut back by 3 bases and J by 4 bases. CDR3 sequence: CASSMVRGNQPQHF. Written as DNA, the CDR3 is TGTGCCAGTAGTATGGTCAGGGGGAATCAGCCCCAGCATTTT.

Many counts were recorded for this clonotype. The CDR3: CASAPWDTQYF. The DNA for the CDR3 is TGTGCCAGTGCCCCCTGGGATACGCAGTATTTT. The chain uses TRBV2 and TRBJ2-3; D is undetermined. The CDR3 contains 11 residues. The ends were cut back, 9 bases at V and 6 bases at J, with 10 bases in the middle. Germline V CDR1 and CDR2: SNHLY, FYNNEI.

This clonotype was recorded many times. V usage is TRBV3-1 and J usage is TRBJ1-1; 8 positions agree with TRBD1. CDR1 and CDR2 from the germline V gene are LGHDT and YNNKEL (reference sequence). V shed 4 bases and J 1 base; nucleotides not matched to a gene: 14. This CDR3 contains 18 residues. For the CDR3, the DNA is TGTGCCAGCAGCCCGACACCGATCAGGGGGCTATCGAACACTGAAGCTTTCTTT. Residues: CASSPTPIRGLSNTEAFF.

Many counts were recorded for this clonotype. This chain uses TRBV5-6 with TRBJ2-5; TRBD1 matches 7 bases. The CDR3 has 15 residues. In germline, CDR1 is SGHDT, CDR2 YYEEEE. J gave up 1 base and V 0 bases, and 3 bases lay outside the gene matches. This CDR3 is CASSLGQGLQETQYF. The CDR3 nucleotides read TGTGCCAGCAGCTTGGGACAGGGCCTCCAAGAGACCCAGTACTTC.

This clonotype was recorded many times. The chain carries TRBV29-1 and TRBJ1-2; D gene uncertain. V was shortened by 4 bases and J by 0 bases, with 9 bases between the two germline ends. The CDR3 sequence is 13 residues long. The germline CDR1 and CDR2 sequences are SQVTM and ANQGSEA. The CDR3 protein is CSVVLPSNYGYTF. The DNA for the CDR3 is TGCAGCGTTGTCTTGCCCTCTAACTATGGCTACACCTTC.

This clonotype was counted many times. The rearrangement joins TRBV28 to TRBJ1-1; TRBD1 matches 7 bases. Per germline, CDR1 MDHEN and CDR2 SYDVKM. The junction had 12 bases not matched to a gene; V was cut back by 6 bases and J by 5 bases. This CDR3 is built from 15 residues. CDR3 protein: CASRVHRGSETEAFF. The CDR3 bases are TGTGCCAGCAGGGTACACAGGGGATCGGAAACTGAAGCTTTCTTT.

This clonotype was counted ten times or more. The chain is built from TRBV7-8 and TRBJ1-4; D is unclear. Germline V gene data show CDR1 as SGHVS and CDR2 as FQNEAQ. This CDR3 has 15 residues. V was trimmed by 0 bases and J by 8 bases, leaving 13 bases between them. The CDR3 coding sequence is TGTGCCAGCAGCTTAGCCGGTGTTTCTGGGGAAAAACTGTTTTTT. Its translation: CASSLAGVSGEKLFF.

This clonotype was observed a handful of times. V usage is TRBV6-2 or TRBV6-3 and J usage is TRBJ2-5, with D unclear. The germline V gene has CDR1 MNHEY and CDR2 SVGEGT. The CDR3 is made up of 11 amino acids. The V end was cut by 6 bases, the J end by 7 bases, with 9 bases between. The CDR3 loop reads CASSATGTQYF. CDR3 nucleotides: TGTGCCAGCAGCGCCACGGGGACCCAGTACTTC.

This clonotype turned up a few times. The chain joins TRBV5-8 to TRBJ1-5; D uncertain. The V gene's germline CDR1 is SGHTS and CDR2 YDEGEE. The V gene lost 2 bases and the J gene lost 7 bases, with 10 bases spanning the gap. The CDR3 length is 13 residues. The CDR3 sequence: CASSFDRMQPQHF. CDR3 coding DNA: TGTGCCAGCAGCTTCGACCGCATGCAGCCCCAGCATTTT.

This clonotype was seen more than once but under ten times. The chain carries TRBV7-2 and TRBJ2-2, with 8 bases identical to TRBD1. In germline, CDR1 is SGHTA, CDR2 FQGNSA. This CDR3 is built from 15 residues. J lost 2 bases, V lost 9 bases, and 8 bases had no gene match. The CDR3 sequence: CARSMGQANTGELFF. In nucleotides, the CDR3 is TGTGCCAGGAGTATGGGACAGGCTAACACCGGGGAGCTGTTTTTT.

V gene TRBV4-3 combines with J gene TRBJ1-6, with 7 bases aligning to TRBD1. CDR1 is LGHNA and CDR2 is YSLEER in the germline V gene. The CDR3 extends over 13 amino acids. V lost 4 bases, J lost 10 bases, and 4 bases stayed unmatched. DNA of the CDR3: TGCGCCAGCAGCCTACACAGGGGCTCACCCCTCCACTTT. Its translation is CASSLHRGSPLHF.

This sequence joins TRBV11-2 and TRBJ2-2; TRBD2 matches at 13 bases. Unmatched junction bases numbered 3, after V lost 1 base and J lost 1 base. Germline values: CDR1 SGHAT, CDR2 FQNNGV. The CDR3 totals 18 residues. The CDR3, as DNA: TGTGCCAGCAGCTTAGTGACTAGCGGGGGGCAGAACACCGGGGAGCTGTTTTTT. Its translation: CASSLVTSGGQNTGELFF.

This clonotype was counted ten times or more. J is TRBJ2-3 and V is TRBV6-2 or TRBV6-3; weak D call: TRBD2 (6 bases). Germline V gene data show CDR1 as MNHEY and CDR2 as SVGEGT. The CDR3 runs to 13 residues. V was pared by 7 bases and J by 2 bases, with 10 bases between. Here the CDR3 DNA reads TGTGCCAGCACCCGGGGGTCCACAGATACGCAGTATTTT. This codes for CASTRGSTDTQYF.

This clonotype was seen more than once but under ten times. The chain links TRBV7-8 to TRBJ1-1; D gene uncertain. The CDR3 covers 16 residues. Germline CDR1 and CDR2: SGHVS and FQNEAQ. The V gene lost 5 bases and the J gene lost 0 bases, with 16 bases spanning the gap. CDR3 DNA: TGTGCCAGCAGCGCGTTTCGGATTTTAATGAACACTGAAGCTTTCTTT. As protein: CASSAFRILMNTEAFF.

This clonotype showed up many times. This chain links TRBV4-1 with TRBJ1-3; D not resolved. CDR1 and CDR2 (germline): MGHRA, YSYEKL. The CDR3 runs to 17 residues. The ends were cut back, 3 bases at V and 0 bases at J, with 15 bases in the middle. This CDR3 reads CASSHPIWTNSGNTIYF. The CDR3 bases are TGCGCCAGCAGCCATCCAATCTGGACCAACTCTGGAAACACCATATATTTT.

The rearrangement links TRBV12-5 to TRBJ1-1; perhaps TRBD1 as D (6 bases). V was pared by 1 base and J by 4 bases, with 16 bases between. CDR3 length equals 16 residues. Germline values: CDR1 LGHNT, CDR2 FRNRAP. CDR3 bases: TGTGCTAGTGGTTTGGCCCCGCCAGACAGGAGCACTGAAGCTTTCTTT. Amino acid sequence: CASGLAPPDRSTEAFF.

This clonotype was observed at least ten times. The chain employs TRBV7-2 and TRBJ2-7; D may correspond to TRBD1 or TRBD2 (6 bases each). CDR1 is SGHTA and CDR2 is FQGNSA in the germline V gene. The CDR3 runs to 14 residues. V gave up 1 base and J gave up 4 bases, with 11 bases separating them. CDR3 in DNA: TGTGCCAGCAGCTTAGAACGGGGGCTATACGAGCAGTACTTC. Amino acid sequence: CASSLERGLYEQYF.

This chain uses TRBV29-1 with TRBJ2-5; D possibly uses TRBD1 or TRBD2 (5 bases each). Trimming pared 5 bases from V and 3 bases from J, leaving 10 bases between. CDR1 is SQVTM, CDR2 ANQGSEA, per germline. This CDR3 has 12 residues. The DNA of the CDR3 is TGCAGCGTTCTGGGACGGAAAGAGACCCAGTACTTC. Translation: CSVLGRKETQYF. Full variable domain (outside the CDR3, taken from reference TRBV29-1 and TRBJ2-5): SAVISQKPSRDICQRGTSLTIQCQVDSQVTMMFWYRQQPGQSLTLIATANQGSEATYESGFVIDKFPISRPNLTFSTLTVSNMSPEDSSIYLCSVLGRKETQYFGPGTRLLVL.

In its sample, this clonotype was seen many times. V is TRBV14 and J is TRBJ2-7; no definite D call. The CDR3 covers 14 residues. CDR1 is SGHDN, CDR2 FVKESK, per germline. The V end lost 1 base, the J end lost 6 bases, and 13 bases lay between the germline ends. The CDR3 DNA reads TGTGCCAGCAGCCAAGGTTTGGGATACCGCGAGCAGTACTTC. Its protein is CASSQGLGYREQYF.

The chain links TRBV7-9 to TRBJ2-1, with D tentatively TRBD1 or TRBD2 (6 bases each). The CDR3 has 12 residues. V gave up 5 bases and J gave up 10 bases, with 12 bases separating them. Germline CDR1 reads SEHNR; CDR2 reads FQNEAQ (reference sequence). This CDR3 reads CASSRGPGEQFF. The CDR3 nucleotides read TGTGCCAGCAGCCGGGGGCCGGGGGAGCAGTTCTTC.

This clonotype was detected a few times. The gene calls are TRBV6-4 and TRBJ1-5; tentatively, D is TRBD1 (5 bases). Germline CDR1 reads MRHNA; CDR2 reads SNTAGT. Trimming took off 3 bases at V and 5 bases at J, with 8 bases between the two ends. The length of the CDR3 is 13 residues. CDR3 sequence reads: CASSEQEYQPQHF. CDR3 bases: TGTGCCAGCAGTGAACAGGAGTATCAGCCCCAGCATTTT.

This clonotype was observed many times. The chain combines TRBV5-1 with TRBJ2-2, with D perhaps matching TRBD1 or TRBD2 (5 bases each). Germline CDR1 SGHRS, CDR2 YFSETQ. V lost 4 bases and J 7 bases, leaving 14 bases between the germline ends. The CDR3 sequence is 14 residues long. The CDR3 sequence: CASSQGFAGGELFF. The CDR3 coding sequence is TGCGCCAGCAGCCAGGGCTTTGCGGGCGGGGAGCTGTTTTTT.

This clonotype was seen a few times. The rearrangement uses TRBV7-2 and TRBJ2-1; 11 bases align to TRBD2. The germline V gene encodes CDR1 SGHTA and CDR2 FQGNSA. With V trimmed by 1 base and J by 1 base, 9 bases remained unmatched. This CDR3 has 19 amino acids. The CDR3 spells CASSLVRSGGARSYNEQFF. The CDR3 nucleotides are TGTGCCAGCAGCTTAGTTCGTAGCGGGGGGGCCCGTTCCTACAATGAGCAGTTCTTC.

V and J are TRBV12-3 or TRBV12-4 and TRBJ2-1, with 16 bases fitting TRBD2. V shed 6 bases and J 9 bases; nucleotides not matched to a gene: 11. This CDR3 is built from 17 residues. The chain's CDR3 is CASSPGTSGRGVGEQFF. The CDR3 nucleotides are TGTGCCAGCAGCCCCGGGACTAGCGGGAGGGGTGTCGGTGAGCAGTTCTTC.